This T cell receptor (beta chain) originates from a study of blood T cell repertoires in COVID-19. TCRdb's table, derived via immunoSEQ multiplex PCR, lists solely in-frame clones and lacks some. The sample contains about 200,000 clones, 86% of which appear only once. V dropped 5 bases and J dropped 0; count of bases not matched to a gene: 17. The CDR3 length is 19 residues. The germline V gene encodes CDR1 SGHDT and CDR2 YYEEEE. The sequence derives from a woman in her forties or fifties with acute or convalescent COVID-19. The material sequenced was peripheral blood. J is TRBJ2-7 and V is TRBV5-6; 10 bases map to TRBD1. The DNA for the CDR3 is TGTGCCAGCAGTCCAGGGGACAGGGGATTTAGTTTTGTCTCCTACGAGCAGTACTTC. It codes for CASSPGDRGFSFVSYEQYF.